The source of this TCR beta chain is a study of shared clonotypes between healthy human individuals. In the study overall: CD8 memory received one plate per donor, CD8 naive two, CD4 memory three and CD4 naive three.

The study drew all its donors from Caucasian adults living in Nashville, Tennessee. CDR1 is MNHEY, CDR2 SMNVEV, per germline (reference sequence). V was clipped by 7 bases and J by 5 bases; unmatched bases: 11. The CDR3 sequence is 14 residues long. Data came from immunoSEQ multiplex PCR; TCRdb stores just in-frame clones and leaves some out. The table records about 2.5 million clones, about nine tenths of them present only once. This TCR was sampled from a young man in good health. Some clones in this sample may be carry-over from other donors' samples. This rearrangement joins TRBV27 to TRBJ2-7; 7 positions agree with TRBD1. Sample: naive CD4+ T cells from PBMCs. Indicated subset: CD45RA+ positively selected. CDR3 DNA: TGTGCCAGCATTCCCTACAGGGGTGGGGACGAGCAGTACTTC. Protein product: CASIPYRGGDEQYF.